One and the same sample provided the 12 T cell receptor beta chains below, sequenced in a study of blood T cells in healthy people across ages. Through a sample-barcoded 5' primer and a J-beta primer mix, a second PCR was run for 7 to 11 cycles. In TCRdb, the 5' RACE reads were re-called with MiXCR into one record per CDR3 protein. The repertoire holds 1.5 million to 2 million distinct CDR3 sequences, roughly 30% seen once, with about 8% in the top ten. What was sequenced was blood. The source of these receptors is a woman aged 25 to 39 in good health.

At least ten counts were recorded for this clonotype. The chain is built from TRBV6-5 and TRBJ2-5; TRBD1 is a possible D gene (6 bases). The germline V and J ends were trimmed by 5 bases and 5 bases, with 15 bases remaining between them. This CDR3 region has 14 residues. The germline V gene has CDR1 MNHEY and CDR2 SVGAGI. The CDR3: CASSDGRGLETQYF. DNA of the CDR3: TGTGCCAGCAGTGACGGAAGGGGGTTGGAGACCCAGTACTTC.

There are a few counts of this clonotype. It may be a read error: a sequence one base away is much more abundant. The chain uses TRBV29-1 and TRBJ2-7, with 8 bases lining up with TRBD1. The trim removed 6 bases at V and 6 bases at J, leaving 10 bases unmatched. Germline assignment: CDR1 SQVTM and CDR2 ANQGSEA. The CDR3 length is 13 residues. The CDR3 nucleotides are TGCAGCGTCCCTGGACAGGGTAGGTCCGAGCAGTACTTC. Protein product: CSVPGQGRSEQYF.

This clonotype came up many times. The CDR3 loop is CASSPPAGANVLTF. In DNA, the CDR3 is TGTGCCAGCAGCCCCCCGGCTGGGGCCAACGTCCTGACTTTC. The chain combines TRBV3-1 with TRBJ2-6; D unclear. This CDR3 is built from 14 residues. Trimming cost V 4 bases and J 2 bases, with 6 bases left between them. Germline V gene sequence: CDR1 LGHDT, CDR2 YNNKEL (reference sequence).

This clonotype was picked up many times. The rearrangement links TRBV12-3 or TRBV12-4 to TRBJ2-5; no firm D call. The CDR3 covers 14 residues. Trimming left V 2 bases short and J 2 bases short, with 9 bases between. The CDR3 DNA is TGTGCCAGCAGTTTATTGACTCTGCAAGAGACCCAGTACTTC. This translates into CASSLLTLQETQYF.

As regards this clonotype: A much larger clone lies a single base off, so this may be a read error. The chain combines TRBV6-6 with TRBJ2-7, with a weak D call TRBD2 (6 bases). Looked up from germline, CDR1 is MNHNY and CDR2 is SVGAGI (reference sequence). The CDR3 sequence is 12 residues long. DNA of the CDR3: TGTGCCAGCAGTCCGGGGGTCTACGAGCGGTACTTC. Translation gives CASSPGVYERYF.

The table lists this clonotype with a few counts. The CDR3: CATSGGPHNEQFF. CDR3 in DNA: TGTGCCACCAGTGGCGGGCCGCACAATGAGCAGTTCTTC. J is TRBJ2-1 and V is TRBV24-1, with D maybe TRBD2 (5 bases). The germline V and J ends were trimmed by 5 bases and 5 bases, with 9 bases remaining between them. Per germline, CDR1 KGHDR and CDR2 SFDVKD. The CDR3 runs 13 residues.

V and J are TRBV4-3 and TRBJ2-1; TRBD2 agrees at 12 bases. The length of the CDR3 is 16 residues. CDR1 is LGHNA and CDR2 is YSLEER in the germline V gene. V shed 0 bases and J 5 bases; nucleotides not matched to a gene: 2. The CDR3: CASSQETSGRNNEQFF. The CDR3 nucleotides read TGCGCCAGCAGCCAAGAGACTAGCGGGAGAAACAATGAGCAGTTCTTC.

This clonotype was counted many times. The V gene is TRBV5-1, the J gene TRBJ2-7, with 9 nucleotides matching TRBD1. V gave up 4 bases and J gave up 4 bases; unmatched junction bases: 9. The CDR3 covers 15 residues. Germline CDR1 SGHRS, CDR2 YFSETQ. The DNA for the CDR3 is TGCGCCAGCAGCACAGGGGGCTCTGGACCATACGAGCAGTACTTC. It translates to CASSTGGSGPYEQYF.

A word on this clonotype: This may be a read error: a much more frequent sequence differs by one nucleotide. The rearrangement uses TRBV5-1 and TRBJ2-6, with TRBD1 as a possible D gene (5 bases). This CDR3 contains 18 residues. CDR1 SGHRS and CDR2 YFSETQ come from the germline V gene. In nucleotides, the CDR3 is TGCGCCAGCAGCTCCCAGGGTGGCCCCTATTCTGGGGCCAACGTCCGGACTTTC. It is translated as CASSSQGGPYSGANVRTF.

The chain combines TRBV20-1 with TRBJ1-1, with 7 bases aligning to TRBD1. This CDR3 has 14 amino acids. J lost 2 bases, V lost 2 bases, and 5 bases had no gene match. Germline CDR1 is DFQATT and CDR2 is SNEGSKA (reference sequence). The CDR3 nucleotides read TGCAGTGCTAGACAAAGGGGGCCTAACACTGAAGCTTTCTTT. This encodes CSARQRGPNTEAFF.

The rearrangement links TRBV2 to TRBJ2-3, with D perhaps TRBD2 (5 bases). This CDR3 comprises 15 residues. V lost 7 bases, J lost 0 bases, and 14 bases lay in between. Per germline, CDR1 SNHLY and CDR2 FYNNEI. CDR3 sequence: CASTSEGSSTDTQYF. CDR3 sequence (DNA): TGTGCCAGCACTTCAGAGGGTAGCAGCACAGATACGCAGTATTTT.

The rearrangement links TRBV7-3 to TRBJ1-6, with D uncertain. This CDR3 is 15 amino acids long. Trimming cost V 0 bases and J 9 bases, with 12 bases left between them. Germline V lookup: CDR1 SGHTA, CDR2 FQGTGA. The chain's CDR3 is CASSLTADEGSPLHF. The CDR3 DNA sequence: TGTGCCAGCAGCTTAACCGCCGACGAGGGTTCACCCCTCCACTTT.